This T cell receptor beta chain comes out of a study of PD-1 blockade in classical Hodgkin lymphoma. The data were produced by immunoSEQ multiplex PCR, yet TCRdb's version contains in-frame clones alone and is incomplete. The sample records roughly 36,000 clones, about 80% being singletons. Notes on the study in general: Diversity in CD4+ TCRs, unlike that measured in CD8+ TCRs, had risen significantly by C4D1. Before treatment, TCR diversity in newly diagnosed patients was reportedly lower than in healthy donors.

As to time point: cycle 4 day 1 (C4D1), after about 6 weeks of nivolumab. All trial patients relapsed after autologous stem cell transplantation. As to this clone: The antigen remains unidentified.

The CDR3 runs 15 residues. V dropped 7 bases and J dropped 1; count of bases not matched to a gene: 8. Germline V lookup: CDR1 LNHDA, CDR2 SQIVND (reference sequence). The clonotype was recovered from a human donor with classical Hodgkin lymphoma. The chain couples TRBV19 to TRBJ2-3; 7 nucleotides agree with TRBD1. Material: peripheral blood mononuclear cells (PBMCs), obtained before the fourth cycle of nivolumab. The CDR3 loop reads CASTPLGTGTDTQYF. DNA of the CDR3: TGTGCCAGTACCCCCCTCGGGACAGGCACAGATACGCAGTATTTT. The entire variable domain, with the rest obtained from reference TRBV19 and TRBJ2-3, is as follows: DGGITQSPKYLFRKEGQNVTLSCEQNLNHDAMYWYRQDPGQGLRLIYYSQIVNDFQKGDIAEGYSVSREKKESFPLTVTSAQKNPTAFYLCASTPLGTGTDTQYFGPGTRLTVL.